One and the same sample provided the 16 T cell receptor beta chains below, sequenced in a study of patients and donors after allogeneic stem cell transplantation. TCRdb recomputed calls from the RT-PCR reads with MiXCR, one row per CDR3 protein. The data show about a million distinct CDR3 sequences, approximately 19% seen once. The sequenced material came from blood, either unsorted or a sorted T cell fraction (not recorded which). These receptors were obtained from a human donor who was either an allogeneic HSCT recipient or a stem cell or donor lymphocyte infusion donor (not recorded which). It is not recorded whose cells these are; they may come from a transplant donor.

This clonotype has ten or more counts. The CDR3 nucleotides are TGTGCCAGCAGTTTGAGTGAAAAACTGTTTTTT. Amino acid sequence: CASSLSEKLFF. The V call is TRBV12-3 or TRBV12-4, the J call TRBJ1-4; D gene ambiguous. V was clipped by 3 bases and J by 7 bases, with 3 bases between them. The CDR3 sequence is 11 residues long.

The chain uses TRBV28 and TRBJ2-1; D gene uncertain. The CDR3 length is 15 residues. Germline V CDR1 and CDR2: MDHEN, SYDVKM. With 8 bases removed from V and 0 bases from J, the gap between germline ends came to 14 bases. For the CDR3, the DNA is TGTGCCAGCGGGATAGGTTCCAGCTCCTACAATGAGCAGTTCTTC. It is translated as CASGIGSSSYNEQFF.

The chain has TRBV7-2 and TRBJ2-7; weak D call: TRBD1 (6 bases). CDR3 size: 14 residues. Germline CDR1 and CDR2: SGHTA and FQGNSA. Trimming took off 1 base at V and 7 bases at J, with 14 bases between the two ends. The CDR3 region is CASSLVGDTLEQYF. The CDR3 region has the DNA TGTGCCAGCAGCTTAGTTGGGGACACCTTGGAGCAGTACTTC.

The rearrangement joins TRBV6-2 or TRBV6-3 to TRBJ2-1; weak D call: TRBD1 (5 bases). Trimming left V 2 bases short and J 6 bases short, with 11 bases between. The CDR3 is 14 amino acids. Germline V gene lookup returns CDR1 MNHEY and CDR2 SVGEGT. The CDR3 region has the DNA TGTGCCAGCAGTTACGGGGCCAACCCCAATGAGCAGTTCTTC. It specifies CASSYGANPNEQFF.

This chain links TRBV3-1 with TRBJ2-6, with D maybe TRBD1 (6 bases). Germline values: CDR1 LGHDT, CDR2 YNNKEL (reference sequence). With 4 bases removed from V and 2 bases from J, the gap between germline ends came to 18 bases. The CDR3 contains 18 residues. CDR3 region: CASSRPIRGRTGANVLTF. The CDR3 bases are TGTGCCAGCAGCCGCCCTATTAGGGGGAGAACTGGGGCCAACGTCCTGACTTTC.

This clonotype was counted a few times. The chain couples TRBV20-1 to TRBJ2-1, with TRBD1 as a possible D gene (6 bases). Trimming pared 4 bases from V and 0 bases from J, leaving 16 bases between. Germline loops: CDR1 DFQATT, CDR2 SNEGSKA (reference sequence). CDR3 size: 16 residues. The CDR3 spells CSATPPRTVSYNEQFF. DNA for the CDR3: TGCAGTGCTACTCCTCCACGGACAGTCTCCTACAATGAGCAGTTCTTC.

The CDR3 sequence: CASSGGPGLAGVEQFF. Written as DNA, the CDR3 is TGTGCCAGCAGCGGGGGTCCGGGACTAGCGGGAGTCGAGCAGTTCTTC. The V call is TRBV9, the J call TRBJ2-1, with 14 bases fitting TRBD2. The CDR3 loop spans 16 amino acids. Germline lookup yields CDR1 SGDLS and CDR2 YYNGEE. Trimming removed 3 bases from V and 10 bases from J; junction bases left unmatched: 9.

In this sample, this clonotype turned up a few times. This rearrangement joins TRBV12-3 or TRBV12-4 to TRBJ1-3; no firm D call. The CDR3 has 16 amino acids. Trimming took 1 base from V and 4 from J, leaving 14 bases between them. CDR3 amino acids: CASSLGGIGTGNTIYF. CDR3 coding DNA: TGTGCCAGCAGTTTAGGTGGTATCGGCACCGGAAACACCATATATTTT.

The chain couples TRBV21-1 to TRBJ2-5; the table gives TRBD1 as D, unverified against the DNA. TRBV21-1 is designated a pseudogene. The CDR3 totals 14 residues. For the CDR3, the DNA is TGTGCCAGCAGCAATGTCGCCCCCGAAGAGACCCAGTACTTC. Its translation is CASSNVAPEETQYF.

V usage is TRBV24-1 and J usage is TRBJ2-3, with a weak D call TRBD1 (5 bases). Germline V gene sequence: CDR1 KGHDR, CDR2 SFDVKD. The CDR3 is made up of 15 amino acids. V was clipped by 7 bases and J by 2 bases, with 15 bases between them. The CDR3 protein is CATSDRLSNTDTQYF. The DNA for the CDR3 is TGTGCCACCAGCGACAGACTTTCTAACACAGATACGCAGTATTTT.

V usage is TRBV15 and J usage is TRBJ2-5; TRBD1 agrees at 8 bases. V lost 4 bases and J lost 5; bases outside the gene matches: 9. CDR3 size: 15 residues. From germline, CDR1 is LNHNV and CDR2 YYDKDF (reference sequence). In DNA, the CDR3 is TGTGCCACCAGCAACCCGGCAGGGGGCCTTGAGACCCAGTACTTC. Translating gives CATSNPAGGLETQYF.

This chain uses TRBV7-9 with TRBJ2-1; D is possibly TRBD2 (7 bases). The CDR3 consists of 15 residues. Germline CDR1 and CDR2: SEHNR and FQNEAQ (reference sequence). V gave up 5 bases and J gave up 3 bases, with 14 bases separating them. The CDR3 bases are TGTGCCAGCAGCCAAGGGGGAGGGGGCTACAATGAGCAGTTCTTC. As protein: CASSQGGGGYNEQFF.

This clonotype was seen repeatedly, ten times or more. The gene calls are TRBV25-1 and TRBJ1-2; D is possibly TRBD1 (6 bases). Trimming cost V 6 bases and J 0 bases, with 11 bases left between them. CDR1 and CDR2 from the germline V gene are MGHDK and SYGVNS. The CDR3 runs 14 residues. For the CDR3, the DNA is TGTGCCAGCAGGGCGACAGGAGCTAACTATGGCTACACCTTC. Translated: CASRATGANYGYTF.

The J gene is TRBJ2-4, the V gene TRBV3-1, with no clear D. CDR3 length: 14 amino acids. CDR1 and CDR2 (germline): LGHDT, YNNKEL (reference sequence). The ends were cut back, 4 bases at V and 5 bases at J, with 12 bases in the middle. CDR3 in DNA: TGTGCCAGCAGCCTTCGGACGAACGAAAACATTCAGTACTTC. It codes for CASSLRTNENIQYF. Full variable domain (missing parts from reference TRBV3-1 and TRBJ2-4): DTAVSQTPKYLVTQMGNDKSIKCEQNLGHDTMYWYKQDSKKFLKIMFSYNNKELIINETVPNRFSPKSPDKAHLNLHINSLELGDSAVYFCASSLRTNENIQYFGAGTRLSVL.

This sequence joins TRBV6-1 and TRBJ1-3; maybe TRBD1 (5 bases). CDR3 size: 14 residues. Trimming left V 5 bases short and J 1 base short, with 9 bases between. The germline CDR1 and CDR2 sequences are MNHNS and SASEGT. The DNA of the CDR3 is TGTGCCAGCAGTACATCAGGGTCTGGAAACACCATATATTTT. Translation gives CASSTSGSGNTIYF.

This chain joins TRBV7-4 and TRBJ2-7; D gene unclear. The CDR3 sequence is 14 residues long. V lost 1 base and J 4 bases, leaving 11 bases between the germline ends. Germline V gene sequence: CDR1 SGHVT, CDR2 SQSDAQ. CDR3 in amino acids: CASSLGWLSYEQYF. The CDR3 DNA reads as TGTGCCAGCAGCTTAGGCTGGCTTTCTTACGAGCAGTACTTC. Using reference TRBV7-4 and TRBJ2-7 for the parts outside the CDR3, the full variable domain is GAGVSQSPRYKVAKRGRDVALRCDSISGHVTLYWYRQTLGQGSEVLTYSQSDAQRDKSGRPSGRFSAERPERSVSTLKIQRTEQGDSAVYLCASSLGWLSYEQYFGPGTRLTVT.